These 21 T cell receptor beta chains were sequenced from one sample in a study of technical replicates of blood from a few donors. Using immunoSEQ multiplex PCR, the repertoire was profiled, and TCRdb retains in-frame clones only, with some absent. Of tens of thousands of clones in the sample, 90% to 95% were seen once. Specimen: PBMCs. These receptors all come from a human donor in good health. Some clones in this sample may be carry-over from other donors' samples.

This chain joins TRBV6-6 and TRBJ2-7, with D perhaps matching TRBD1 (7 bases). CDR1 is MNHNY and CDR2 is SVGAGI in the germline V gene (reference sequence). V dropped 7 bases and J dropped 2 bases, with 15 bases sitting between them. This CDR3 spans 14 amino acids. CDR3 sequence reads: CASTPGGWTYEQYF. CDR3 DNA sequence: TGTGCCAGCACTCCAGGGGGGTGGACCTACGAGCAGTACTTC.

This clone was observed a few times. This chain connects TRBV5-1 to TRBJ1-6; maybe TRBD1 (6 bases). The CDR3 covers 13 residues. Germline V gene sequence: CDR1 SGHRS, CDR2 YFSETQ. The V end was cut by 5 bases, the J end by 10 bases, with 13 bases between. The CDR3 DNA reads as TGCGCCAGCAGTATCGCAGGGGTGTCACCCCTCCACTTT. It encodes CASSIAGVSPLHF.

This clone showed up just once. V usage is TRBV9 and J usage is TRBJ2-1; no firm D call. Germline CDR1 reads SGDLS; CDR2 reads YYNGEE. V shed 0 bases and J shed 0 bases, with 10 bases lying between them. This CDR3 comprises 16 residues. For the CDR3, the DNA is TGTGCCAGCAGCGTAGGACGACTTTACTCCTACAATGAGCAGTTCTTC. This translates into CASSVGRLYSYNEQFF.

This clone appeared many times. The chain employs TRBV13 and TRBJ2-5; TRBD1 matches 11 bases. With V trimmed by 6 bases and J by 0 bases, 0 bases remained unmatched. The germline gives CDR1 PRHDT, CDR2 FYEKMQ (reference sequence). The CDR3 is 14 amino acids. CDR3 loop: CASRGQGDQETQYF. In DNA form, the CDR3 reads TGTGCCAGCAGGGGACAGGGGGACCAAGAGACCCAGTACTTC.

This sequence joins TRBV10-3 and TRBJ2-7; no clear D gene. The CDR3 covers 13 residues. Germline V CDR1 and CDR2: ENHRY, SYGVKD. The V and J ends lost 0 bases and 2 bases respectively, with 5 bases between them. CDR3 region: CAISESRAYEQYF. The DNA of the CDR3 is TGTGCCATCAGTGAGTCACGGGCCTACGAGCAGTACTTC.

This chain uses TRBV29-1 with TRBJ1-4, with TRBD1 matching 10 bases. The CDR3 is 13 amino acids. Germline trimming cut 6 bases from V and 8 bases from J; bases unmatched to any gene: 6. CDR1 SQVTM and CDR2 ANQGSEA come from the germline V gene. The CDR3 nucleotides are TGCAGCGTCAGACAGGGGGCTCAGGAAAAACTGTTTTTT. Residues: CSVRQGAQEKLFF. Using reference TRBV29-1 and TRBJ1-4 for the parts outside the CDR3, the full variable domain is SAVISQKPSRDICQRGTSLTIQCQVDSQVTMMFWYRQQPGQSLTLIATANQGSEATYESGFVIDKFPISRPNLTFSTLTVSNMSPEDSSIYLCSVRQGAQEKLFFGSGTQLSVL.

The genes are TRBV18 and TRBJ1-2; TRBD1 agrees at 9 bases. From germline, CDR1 is KGHSH and CDR2 LQKENI. Losses at the gene ends were 5 bases for V and 3 bases for J; bases not matched to a gene: 4. This CDR3 comprises 14 residues. The CDR3 sequence: CASSTGQGHYGYTF. The CDR3 DNA reads TGTGCCAGCTCAACGGGACAGGGTCACTATGGCTACACCTTC.

V gene TRBV7-9 combines with J gene TRBJ1-5; TRBD1 is a possible D gene (6 bases). The CDR3 covers 14 residues. The germline V gene has CDR1 SEHNR and CDR2 FQNEAQ (reference sequence). V lost 4 bases and J 8 bases, leaving 15 bases between the germline ends. CDR3 in amino acids: CASSSTGREEPQHF. The CDR3 coding sequence is TGTGCCAGCAGCTCTACAGGGAGGGAGGAGCCCCAGCATTTT.

The V and J genes are TRBV7-2 and TRBJ2-7; D remains ambiguous. The V end was cut by 2 bases, the J end by 3 bases, with 8 bases between. The CDR3 is made up of 13 amino acids. The germline gives CDR1 SGHTA, CDR2 FQGNSA. As DNA, the CDR3 is TGTGCCAGCAGCTTAAACTCAGGCTACGAGCAGTACTTC. This translates into CASSLNSGYEQYF.

This rearrangement joins TRBV7-8 to TRBJ1-1, with D tentatively TRBD1 (6 bases). This CDR3 comprises 15 residues. Trimming took off 3 bases at V and 5 bases at J, with 16 bases between the two ends. The germline gives CDR1 SGHVS, CDR2 FQNEAQ. The CDR3, as DNA: TGTGCCAGCAGCTTGCTTGCCGGGACATTAACTGAAGCTTTCTTT. Its protein product is CASSLLAGTLTEAFF. Using reference TRBV7-8 and TRBJ1-1 for the parts outside the CDR3, the full variable domain is GAGVSQSPRYKVAKRGQDVALRCDPISGHVSLFWYQQALGQGPEFLTYFQNEAQLDKSGLPSDRFFAERPEGSVSTLKIQRTQQEDSAVYLCASSLLAGTLTEAFFGQGTRLTVV.

The chain employs TRBV7-9 and TRBJ2-7; 13 bases are a match to TRBD2. Per germline, CDR1 SEHNR and CDR2 FQNEAQ (reference sequence). CDR3 size: 18 residues. Trimming took 3 bases from V and 0 from J; bases not matched to a gene: 8. For the CDR3, the DNA is TGTGCCAGCAGCTTGCCCCCCGGGACTAGCGGGGACTCCTACGAGCAGTACTTC. This encodes CASSLPPGTSGDSYEQYF.

This clone was detected only a few times. The rearrangement joins TRBV18 to TRBJ1-1; no clear D. The V end was cut by 0 bases, the J end by 1 base, with 9 bases between. Germline V gene sequence: CDR1 KGHSH, CDR2 LQKENI. The CDR3 consists of 15 residues. The CDR3 sequence: CASSPPESRNTEAFF. CDR3 nucleotides: TGTGCCAGCTCACCACCTGAATCTAGGAACACTGAAGCTTTCTTT.

V is TRBV7-6 and J is TRBJ2-4, with D possibly being TRBD1 (6 bases). The germline V and J ends were trimmed by 1 base and 8 bases, with 12 bases remaining between them. This CDR3 is 14 amino acids long. The germline CDR1 and CDR2 sequences are SGHVS and FNYEAQ. In DNA form, the CDR3 reads TGTGCCAGCAGCTTAGGGGCCAGGGGAGACATTCAGTACTTC. Its translation: CASSLGARGDIQYF.

The chain employs TRBV7-9 and TRBJ1-3; 7 bases align to TRBD1. V shed 3 bases, J shed 0 bases, and the junction held 8 bases outside the gene matches. Germline V lookup: CDR1 SEHNR, CDR2 FQNEAQ (reference sequence). The CDR3 length is 17 residues. The CDR3 nucleotides are TGTGCCAGCAGCTTTAGGACAGGCCCCGACTCTGGAAACACCATATATTTT. Its protein is CASSFRTGPDSGNTIYF.

This rearrangement joins TRBV4-1 to TRBJ1-5; D perhaps matches TRBD1 (5 bases). CDR1 is MGHRA and CDR2 is YSYEKL in the germline V gene. The CDR3 consists of 13 residues. V lost 4 bases to trimming and J lost 5 bases, with 9 bases between them. CDR3 sequence (DNA): TGCGCCAGCAGCCTGGGGGGGGATCAGCCCCAGCATTTT. Protein: CASSLGGDQPQHF.

The rearrangement links TRBV30 to TRBJ2-1; weak D call: TRBD1 (5 bases). The V gene lost 5 bases and the J gene lost 9 bases, with 17 bases spanning the gap. The CDR3 extends over 13 amino acids. Germline assignment: CDR1 GTSNPN and CDR2 SVGIG (reference sequence). For the CDR3, the DNA is TGTGCCTGGGCCAGGGTCTCGATTTCTGAGCAGTTCTTC. Protein: CAWARVSISEQFF. Looking up the rest from reference TRBV30 and TRBJ2-1 gives the full variable domain: SQTIHQWPATLVQPVGSPLSLECTVEGTSNPNLYWYRQAAGRGLQLLFYSVGIGQISSEVPQNLSASRPQDRQFILSSKKLLLSDSGFYLCAWARVSISEQFFGPGTRLTVL.

V and J are TRBV14 and TRBJ2-2; the D gene is possibly TRBD2 (5 bases). V lost 4 bases to trimming and J lost 0 bases, with 9 bases between them. CDR1 is SGHDN, CDR2 FVKESK, per germline. The CDR3 loop spans 15 amino acids. The CDR3 nucleotides are TGTGCCAGCAGCCTGCAGCGGTCGAACACCGGGGAGCTGTTTTTT. Translating gives CASSLQRSNTGELFF.

This chain uses TRBV27 with TRBJ2-7; 9 bases map to TRBD1. From germline, CDR1 is MNHEY and CDR2 SMNVEV (reference sequence). V lost 6 bases, J lost 5 bases, and 5 bases stayed unmatched. This CDR3 contains 13 residues. The CDR3 loop reads CASRGQGRHEQYF. CDR3 nucleotide sequence: TGTGCCAGCAGAGGACAGGGGAGGCACGAGCAGTACTTC.

This chain joins TRBV19 and TRBJ2-2, with TRBD1 matching 9 bases. With 7 bases clipped from V and 7 bases from J, the junction kept 10 bases outside the gene matches. Germline V gene sequence: CDR1 LNHDA, CDR2 SQIVND (reference sequence). The CDR3 extends over 15 amino acids. The CDR3 coding sequence is TGTGCCAGTAAACCGGGACAGGGCTTTAACGGGGAGCTGTTTTTT. It is translated as CASKPGQGFNGELFF.

The V gene is TRBV28, the J gene TRBJ1-3; no definite D call. The CDR3 consists of 13 residues. Germline assignment: CDR1 MDHEN and CDR2 SYDVKM. Between the trimmed V and J ends, which lost 7 bases and 1 base, there was a span of 8 bases. CDR3: CASIYSSGNTIYF. For the CDR3, the DNA is TGTGCCAGCATCTACTCTTCTGGAAACACCATATATTTT. The variable domain in full, with the rest retrieved from reference TRBV28 and TRBJ1-3, is DVKVTQSSRYLVKRTGEKVFLECVQDMDHENMFWYRQDPGLGLRLIYFSYDVKMKEKGDIPEGYSVSREKKERFSLILESASTNQTSMYLCASIYSSGNTIYFGEGSWLTVV.

The chain carries TRBV5-1 and TRBJ2-1; TRBD2 matches at 12 bases. Germline V lookup: CDR1 SGHRS, CDR2 YFSETQ. V lost 5 bases and J lost 10; bases outside the gene matches: 7. The CDR3 has 14 residues. CDR3 sequence reads: CASSRLAGDREQFF. CDR3 nucleotide sequence: TGCGCCAGCAGTCGACTAGCGGGAGATAGGGAGCAGTTCTTC.